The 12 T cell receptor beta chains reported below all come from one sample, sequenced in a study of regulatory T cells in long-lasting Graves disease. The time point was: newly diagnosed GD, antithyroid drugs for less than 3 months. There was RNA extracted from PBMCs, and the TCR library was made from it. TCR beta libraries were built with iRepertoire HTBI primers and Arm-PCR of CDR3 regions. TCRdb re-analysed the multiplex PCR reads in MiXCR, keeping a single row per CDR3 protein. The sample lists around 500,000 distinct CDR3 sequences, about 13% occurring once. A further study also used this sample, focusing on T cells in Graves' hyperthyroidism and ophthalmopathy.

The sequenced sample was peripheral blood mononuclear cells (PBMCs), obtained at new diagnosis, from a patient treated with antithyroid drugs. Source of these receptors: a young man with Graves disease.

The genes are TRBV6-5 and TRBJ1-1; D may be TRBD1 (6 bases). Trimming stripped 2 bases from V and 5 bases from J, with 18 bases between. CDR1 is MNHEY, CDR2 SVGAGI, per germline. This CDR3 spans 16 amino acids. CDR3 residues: CASSYGGGESRTEAFF. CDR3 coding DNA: TGTGCCAGCAGTTACGGAGGGGGGGAGAGTAGGACTGAAGCTTTCTTT.

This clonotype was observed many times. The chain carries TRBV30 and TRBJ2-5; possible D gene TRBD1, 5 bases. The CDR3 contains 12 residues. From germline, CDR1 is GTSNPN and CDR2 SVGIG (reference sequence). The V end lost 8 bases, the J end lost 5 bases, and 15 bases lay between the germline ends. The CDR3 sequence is CAAKWGTETQYF. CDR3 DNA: TGTGCCGCAAAATGGGGCACGGAGACCCAGTACTTC. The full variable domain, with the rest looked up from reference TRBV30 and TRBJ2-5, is SQTIHQWPATLVQPVGSPLSLECTVEGTSNPNLYWYRQAAGRGLQLLFYSVGIGQISSEVPQNLSASRPQDRQFILSSKKLLLSDSGFYLCAAKWGTETQYFGPGTRLLVL.

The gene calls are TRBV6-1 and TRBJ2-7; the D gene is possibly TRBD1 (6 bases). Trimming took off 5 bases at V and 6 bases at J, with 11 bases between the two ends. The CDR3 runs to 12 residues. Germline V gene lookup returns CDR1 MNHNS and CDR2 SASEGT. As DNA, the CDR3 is TGTGCCAGCAGTCCCGGGACACGCGAGCAGTACTTC. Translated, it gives CASSPGTREQYF.

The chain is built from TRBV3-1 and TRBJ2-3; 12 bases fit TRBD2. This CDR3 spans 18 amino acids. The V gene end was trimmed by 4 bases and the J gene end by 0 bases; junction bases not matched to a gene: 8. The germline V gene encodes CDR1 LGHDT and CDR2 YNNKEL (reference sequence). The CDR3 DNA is TGTGCCAGCAGCCCACCCGGACTAGCGGGACCTAGCACAGATACGCAGTATTTT. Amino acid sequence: CASSPPGLAGPSTDTQYF.

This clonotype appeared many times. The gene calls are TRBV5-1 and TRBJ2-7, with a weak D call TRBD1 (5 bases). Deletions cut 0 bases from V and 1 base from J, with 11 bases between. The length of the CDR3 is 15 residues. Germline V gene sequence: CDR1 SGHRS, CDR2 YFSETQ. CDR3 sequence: CASSLGSDISYEQYF. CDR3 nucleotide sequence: TGCGCCAGCAGCTTGGGGTCGGACATATCCTACGAGCAGTACTTC.

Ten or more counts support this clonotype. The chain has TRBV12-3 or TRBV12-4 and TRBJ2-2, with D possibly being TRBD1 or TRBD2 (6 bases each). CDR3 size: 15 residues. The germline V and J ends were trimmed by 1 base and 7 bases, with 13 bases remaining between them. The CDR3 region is CASSLVGGAGGELFF. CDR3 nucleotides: TGTGCCAGCAGTTTAGTGGGGGGCGCCGGCGGGGAGCTGTTTTTT.

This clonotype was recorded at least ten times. The CDR3 nucleotides are TGCAGTGCGAAGCCCTTTAGAGAGCAGTTCTTC. Translation gives CSAKPFREQFF. This chain connects TRBV20-1 to TRBJ2-1, with no clear D. V was clipped by 6 bases and J by 10 bases, with 13 bases between them. The CDR3 length is 11 residues. From germline, CDR1 is DFQATT and CDR2 SNEGSKA (reference sequence).

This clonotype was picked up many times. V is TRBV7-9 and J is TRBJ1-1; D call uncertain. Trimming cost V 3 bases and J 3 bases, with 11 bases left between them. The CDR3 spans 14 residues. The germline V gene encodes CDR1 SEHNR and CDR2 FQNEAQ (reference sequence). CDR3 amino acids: CASSLTARDTEAFF. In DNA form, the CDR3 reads TGTGCCAGCAGCTTGACCGCGAGGGACACTGAAGCTTTCTTT.

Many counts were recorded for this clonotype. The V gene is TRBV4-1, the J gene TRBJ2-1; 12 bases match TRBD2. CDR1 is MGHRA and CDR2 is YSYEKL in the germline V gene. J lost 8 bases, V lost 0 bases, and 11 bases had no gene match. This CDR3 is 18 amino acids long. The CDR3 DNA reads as TGCGCCAGCAGCCAAGAGGCGGGAAGACTAGCGGGAGTGGATGAGCAGTTCTTC. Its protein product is CASSQEAGRLAGVDEQFF.

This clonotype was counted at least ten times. CDR3 amino acids: CAISQGRTEAFF. The CDR3 DNA follows: TGTGCCATCAGTCAGGGTAGGACTGAAGCTTTCTTT. V and J are TRBV10-3 and TRBJ1-1, with D perhaps matching TRBD1 (5 bases). The CDR3 totals 12 residues. The germline gives CDR1 ENHRY, CDR2 SYGVKD. Trimming removed 5 bases at V and 5 bases at J, with 9 bases between.

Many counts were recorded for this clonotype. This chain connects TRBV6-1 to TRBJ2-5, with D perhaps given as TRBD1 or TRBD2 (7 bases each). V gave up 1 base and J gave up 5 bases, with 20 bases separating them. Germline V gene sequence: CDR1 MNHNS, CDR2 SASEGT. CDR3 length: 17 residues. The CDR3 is CASSEVEGRGLGETQYF. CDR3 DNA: TGTGCCAGCAGTGAAGTCGAAGGGAGGGGGCTCGGGGAGACCCAGTACTTC.

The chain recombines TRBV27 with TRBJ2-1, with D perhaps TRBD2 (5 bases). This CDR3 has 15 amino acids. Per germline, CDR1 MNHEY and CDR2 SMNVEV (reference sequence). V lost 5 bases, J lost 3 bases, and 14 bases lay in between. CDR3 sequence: CASSPLSGSYNEQFF. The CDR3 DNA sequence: TGTGCCAGCAGTCCCCTGTCGGGGAGCTACAATGAGCAGTTCTTC.